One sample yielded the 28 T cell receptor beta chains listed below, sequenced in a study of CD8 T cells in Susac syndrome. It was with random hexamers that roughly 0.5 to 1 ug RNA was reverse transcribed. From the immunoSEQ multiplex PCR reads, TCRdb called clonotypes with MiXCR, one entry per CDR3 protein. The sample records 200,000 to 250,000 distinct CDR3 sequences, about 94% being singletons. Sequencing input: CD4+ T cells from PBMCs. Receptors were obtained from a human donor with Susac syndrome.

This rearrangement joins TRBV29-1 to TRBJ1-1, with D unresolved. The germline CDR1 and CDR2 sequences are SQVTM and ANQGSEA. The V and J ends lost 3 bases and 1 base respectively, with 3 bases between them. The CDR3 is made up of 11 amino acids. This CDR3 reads CSVDSNTEAFF. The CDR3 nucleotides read TGCAGCGTTGATTCGAACACTGAAGCTTTCTTT.

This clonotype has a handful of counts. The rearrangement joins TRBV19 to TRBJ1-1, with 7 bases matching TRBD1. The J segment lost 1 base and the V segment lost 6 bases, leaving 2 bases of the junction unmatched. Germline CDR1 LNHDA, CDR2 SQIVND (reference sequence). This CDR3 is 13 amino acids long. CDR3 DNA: TGTGCCAGTAGCGCAGGGGGGAACACTGAAGCTTTCTTT. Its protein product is CASSAGGNTEAFF.

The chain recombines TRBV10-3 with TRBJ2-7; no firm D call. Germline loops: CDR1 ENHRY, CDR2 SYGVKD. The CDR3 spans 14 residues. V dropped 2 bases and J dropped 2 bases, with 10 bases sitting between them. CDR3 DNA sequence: TGTGCCATCAGTGAGGGCAGTGCAACCTACGAGCAGTACTTC. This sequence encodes CAISEGSATYEQYF.

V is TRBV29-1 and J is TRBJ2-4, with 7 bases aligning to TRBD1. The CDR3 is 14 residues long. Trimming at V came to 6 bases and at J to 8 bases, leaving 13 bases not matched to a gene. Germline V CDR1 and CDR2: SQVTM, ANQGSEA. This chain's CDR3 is CSVTGPNTQDIQYF. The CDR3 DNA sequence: TGCAGCGTGACAGGGCCCAACACTCAAGACATTCAGTACTTC.

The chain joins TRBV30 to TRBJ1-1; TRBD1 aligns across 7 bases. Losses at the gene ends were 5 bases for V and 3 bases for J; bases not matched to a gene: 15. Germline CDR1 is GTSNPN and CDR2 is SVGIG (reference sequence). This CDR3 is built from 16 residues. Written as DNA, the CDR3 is TGTGCCTGGGATCCGCGGACAGGCGCCGGGGACACTGAAGCTTTCTTT. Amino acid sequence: CAWDPRTGAGDTEAFF.

CDR3 in amino acids: CASSLVLGNTEAFF. The CDR3 DNA reads as TGCGCCAGCAGCTTGGTTCTGGGGAACACTGAAGCTTTCTTT. The J gene is TRBJ1-1, the V gene TRBV5-1; D gene uncertain. V lost 0 bases, J lost 1 base, and 7 bases lay in between. Germline CDR1 is SGHRS and CDR2 is YFSETQ. The CDR3 has 14 residues.

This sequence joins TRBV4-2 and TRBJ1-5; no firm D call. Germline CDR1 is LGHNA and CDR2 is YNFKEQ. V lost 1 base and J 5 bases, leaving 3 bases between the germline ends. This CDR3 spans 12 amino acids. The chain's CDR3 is CASSQVDQPQHF. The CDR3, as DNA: TGTGCCAGCAGCCAAGTAGATCAGCCCCAGCATTTT.

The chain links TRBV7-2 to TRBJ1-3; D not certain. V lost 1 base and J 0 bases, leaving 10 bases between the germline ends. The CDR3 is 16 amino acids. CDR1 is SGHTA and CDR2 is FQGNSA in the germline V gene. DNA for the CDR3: TGTGCCAGCAGCTTAGGACCAGGACGCTCTGGAAACACCATATATTTT. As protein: CASSLGPGRSGNTIYF.

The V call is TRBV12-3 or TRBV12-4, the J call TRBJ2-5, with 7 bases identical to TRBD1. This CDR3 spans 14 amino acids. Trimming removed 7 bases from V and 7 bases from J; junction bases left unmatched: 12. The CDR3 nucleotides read TGTGCCAGCACCCGACAGGGTGGCCTGGGGACCCAGTACTTC. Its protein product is CASTRQGGLGTQYF.

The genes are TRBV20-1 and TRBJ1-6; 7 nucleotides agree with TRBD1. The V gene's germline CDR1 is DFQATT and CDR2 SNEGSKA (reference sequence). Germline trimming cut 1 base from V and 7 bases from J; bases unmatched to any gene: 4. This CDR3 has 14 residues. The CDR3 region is CSARVGTVNSPLHF. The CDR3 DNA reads TGCAGTGCTAGAGTAGGGACAGTGAATTCACCCCTCCACTTT.

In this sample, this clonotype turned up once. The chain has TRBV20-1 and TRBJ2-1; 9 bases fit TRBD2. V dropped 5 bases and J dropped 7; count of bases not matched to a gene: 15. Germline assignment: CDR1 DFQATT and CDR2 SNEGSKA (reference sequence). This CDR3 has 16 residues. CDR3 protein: CSARPLKSGGSNEQFF. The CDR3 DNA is TGCAGTGCTCGACCCCTAAAGAGCGGGGGGTCGAATGAGCAGTTCTTC.

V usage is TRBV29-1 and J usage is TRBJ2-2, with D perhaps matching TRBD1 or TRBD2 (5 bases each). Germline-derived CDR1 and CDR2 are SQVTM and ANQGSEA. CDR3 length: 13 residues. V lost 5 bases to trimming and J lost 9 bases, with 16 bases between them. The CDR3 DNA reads TGCAGCGTTAGGTTCCCGGGGCAGTGGGAGCTGTTTTTT. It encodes CSVRFPGQWELFF.

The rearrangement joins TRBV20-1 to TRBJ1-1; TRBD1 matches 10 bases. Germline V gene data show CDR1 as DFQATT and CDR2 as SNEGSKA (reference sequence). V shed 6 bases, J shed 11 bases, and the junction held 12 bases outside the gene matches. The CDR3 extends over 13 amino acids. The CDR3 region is CSAVGRTGGSAFF. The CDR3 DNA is TGCAGTGCCGTAGGGCGGACAGGGGGTAGCGCTTTCTTT.

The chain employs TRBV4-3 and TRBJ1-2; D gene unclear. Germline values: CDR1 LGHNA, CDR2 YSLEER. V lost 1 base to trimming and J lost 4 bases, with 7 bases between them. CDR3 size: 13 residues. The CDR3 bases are TGCGCCAGCAGCCAAGTTGAGGGCTATGGCTACACCTTC. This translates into CASSQVEGYGYTF.

CDR3 sequence (DNA): TGTGCCAGCAGCTTACTTCACTCCTACGAGCAGTACTTC. Protein: CASSLLHSYEQYF. The genes are TRBV7-6 and TRBJ2-7; no reliable D call. Germline V gives CDR1 SGHVS, CDR2 FNYEAQ. The V gene lost 2 bases and the J gene lost 0 bases, with 5 bases spanning the gap. CDR3 size: 13 residues.

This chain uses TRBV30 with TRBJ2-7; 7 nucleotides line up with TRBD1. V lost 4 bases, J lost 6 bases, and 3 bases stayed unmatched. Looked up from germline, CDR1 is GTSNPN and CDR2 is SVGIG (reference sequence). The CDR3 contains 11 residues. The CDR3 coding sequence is TGTGCCTGGAATTACAGGGGCGAGCAGTACTTC. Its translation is CAWNYRGEQYF.

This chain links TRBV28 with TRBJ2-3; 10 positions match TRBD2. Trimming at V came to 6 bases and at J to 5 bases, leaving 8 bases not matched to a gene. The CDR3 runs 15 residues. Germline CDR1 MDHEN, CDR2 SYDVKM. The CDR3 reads CASSTKRGGKDTQYF. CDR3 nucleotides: TGTGCCAGCAGCACTAAGCGGGGGGGGAAAGATACGCAGTATTTT.

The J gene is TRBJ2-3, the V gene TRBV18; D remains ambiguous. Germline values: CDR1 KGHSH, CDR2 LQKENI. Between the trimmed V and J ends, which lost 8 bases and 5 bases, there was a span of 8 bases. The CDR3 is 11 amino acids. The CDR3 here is CASLGEDTQYF. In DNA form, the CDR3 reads TGTGCCAGCCTAGGAGAAGATACGCAGTATTTT.

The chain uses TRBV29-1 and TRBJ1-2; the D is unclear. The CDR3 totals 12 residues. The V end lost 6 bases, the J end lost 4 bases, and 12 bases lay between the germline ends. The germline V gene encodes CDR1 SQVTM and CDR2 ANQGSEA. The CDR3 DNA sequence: TGCAGCGTGACGGAATCGAGCTATGGCTACACCTTC. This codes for CSVTESSYGYTF. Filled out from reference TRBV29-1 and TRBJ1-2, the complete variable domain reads SAVISQKPSRDICQRGTSLTIQCQVDSQVTMMFWYRQQPGQSLTLIATANQGSEATYESGFVIDKFPISRPNLTFSTLTVSNMSPEDSSIYLCSVTESSYGYTFGSGTRLTVV.

In DNA, the CDR3 is TGCAGTGCTAGCTCCGGAGAGACCCAGTACTTC. It codes for CSASSGETQYF. The rearrangement joins TRBV20-1 to TRBJ2-5; D gene ambiguous. The CDR3 loop spans 11 amino acids. V lost 3 bases to trimming and J lost 4 bases, with 6 bases between them. CDR1 and CDR2 (germline): DFQATT, SNEGSKA (reference sequence).

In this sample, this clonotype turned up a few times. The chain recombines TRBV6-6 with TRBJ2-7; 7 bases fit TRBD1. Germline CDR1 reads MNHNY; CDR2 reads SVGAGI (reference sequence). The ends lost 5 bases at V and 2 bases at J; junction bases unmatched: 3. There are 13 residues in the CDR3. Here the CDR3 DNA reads TGTGCCAGCAGTCGACAGGGCACCTACGAGCAGTACTTC. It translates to CASSRQGTYEQYF.

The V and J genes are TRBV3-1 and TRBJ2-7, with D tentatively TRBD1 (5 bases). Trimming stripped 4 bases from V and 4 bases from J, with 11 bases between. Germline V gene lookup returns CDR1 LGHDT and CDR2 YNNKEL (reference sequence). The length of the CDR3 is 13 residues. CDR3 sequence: CASSRRQGYEQYF. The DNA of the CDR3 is TGTGCCAGCAGCCGACGTCAGGGATACGAGCAGTACTTC.

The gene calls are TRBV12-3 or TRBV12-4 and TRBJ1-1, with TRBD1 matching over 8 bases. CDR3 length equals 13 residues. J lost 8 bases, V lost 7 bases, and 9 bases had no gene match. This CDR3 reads CASNRARTGEAFF. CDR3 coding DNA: TGTGCCAGCAATAGAGCGAGGACAGGGGAAGCTTTCTTT.

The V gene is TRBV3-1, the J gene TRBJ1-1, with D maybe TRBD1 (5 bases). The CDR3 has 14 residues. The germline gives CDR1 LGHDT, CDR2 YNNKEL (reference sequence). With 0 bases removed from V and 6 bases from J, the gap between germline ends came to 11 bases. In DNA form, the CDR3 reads TGTGCCAGCAGCCAAGACAGGGTCCTTGCTGAAGCTTTCTTT. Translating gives CASSQDRVLAEAFF.

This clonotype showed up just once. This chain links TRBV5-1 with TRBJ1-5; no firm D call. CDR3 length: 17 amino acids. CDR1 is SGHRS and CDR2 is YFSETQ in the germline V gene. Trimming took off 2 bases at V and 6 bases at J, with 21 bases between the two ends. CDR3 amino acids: CASSFSPADRLGQPQHF. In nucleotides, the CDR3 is TGCGCCAGCAGCTTCTCACCTGCGGATCGCCTGGGTCAGCCCCAGCATTTT.

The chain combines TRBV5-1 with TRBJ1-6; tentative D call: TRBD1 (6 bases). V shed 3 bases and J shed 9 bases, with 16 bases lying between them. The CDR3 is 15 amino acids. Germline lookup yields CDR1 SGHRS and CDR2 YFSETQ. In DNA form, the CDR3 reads TGCGCCAGCAGCTCGGGGACACTGGAGGGTTCACCCCTCCACTTT. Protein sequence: CASSSGTLEGSPLHF.

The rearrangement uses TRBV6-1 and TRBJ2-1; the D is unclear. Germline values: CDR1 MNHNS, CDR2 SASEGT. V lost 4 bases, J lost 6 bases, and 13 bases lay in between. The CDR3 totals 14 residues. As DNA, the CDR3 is TGTGCCAGCAGTGCCTTATCGATCTCCAATGAGCAGTTCTTC. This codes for CASSALSISNEQFF.

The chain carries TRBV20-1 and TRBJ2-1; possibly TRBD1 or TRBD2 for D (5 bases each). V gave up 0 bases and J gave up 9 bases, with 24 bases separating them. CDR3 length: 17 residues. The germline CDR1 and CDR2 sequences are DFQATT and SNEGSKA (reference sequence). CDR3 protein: CSARDSDGASWYGEQFF. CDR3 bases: TGCAGTGCTAGAGATTCGGACGGGGCGTCTTGGTATGGTGAGCAGTTCTTC.